This entry lists 5 T cell receptor beta chains sequenced from one sample in a study of molecular identifiers for immune sequencing clone quantification. TCRdb processed the PCR reads anew with MiXCR; each CDR3 protein has one entry. The sample consists of about 640,000 distinct CDR3 sequences, 15% to 20% of them appearing once. The sequenced sample was naive CD8+ T cells from blood, with Jurkat cell RNA spiked in. Described subset: FACS-sorted CD8+CD4-CCR7+CD45RA+ naive T cells. Receptors originate from a human donor in good health. Some libraries in this study had Jurkat cell RNA spiked in.

This clonotype was detected many times. The gene calls are TRBV27 and TRBJ2-3; D not resolved. The CDR3 runs 14 residues. CDR1 is MNHEY and CDR2 is SMNVEV in the germline V gene (reference sequence). V lost 6 bases, J lost 0 bases, and 10 bases lay in between. The CDR3 DNA sequence: TGTGCCAGCAGCACGAAATCTAGCACAGATACGCAGTATTTT. This sequence encodes CASSTKSSTDTQYF.

Remarks on this clonotype: At one end, the junction sequence differs from germline, possibly due to a read error. The CDR3 here is CASSQDQTGLAAYEQHF. CDR3 nucleotides: TGCGCCAGCAGCCAAGACCAGACGGGACTAGCGGCCTACGAGCAGCACTTC. The chain couples TRBV4-3 to TRBJ2-7; TRBD2 agrees at 11 bases. CDR1 LGHNA and CDR2 YSLEER come from the germline V gene. This CDR3 contains 17 residues.

Many counts were recorded for this clonotype. This chain joins TRBV6-5 and TRBJ2-7, with 8 bases fitting TRBD1. V was clipped by 6 bases and J by 7 bases; unmatched bases: 11. The CDR3 has 14 residues. Germline values: CDR1 MNHEY, CDR2 SVGAGI. The CDR3 loop reads CASSWGTGVWEQYF. The CDR3 DNA follows: TGTGCCAGCAGCTGGGGGACAGGTGTCTGGGAGCAGTACTTC.

This clonotype has ten or more counts. The chain carries TRBV29-1 and TRBJ2-5; TRBD2 is a possible D gene (5 bases). Germline CDR1 reads SQVTM; CDR2 reads ANQGSEA. The V gene lost 5 bases and the J gene lost 4 bases, with 17 bases spanning the gap. This CDR3 is 14 amino acids long. The CDR3 DNA is TGCAGCGTTTTACGGGGAGAGACGGTAGAGACCCAGTACTTC. It yields the protein CSVLRGETVETQYF.

Many counts were recorded for this clonotype. The chain recombines TRBV9 with TRBJ2-3; TRBD2 agrees at 9 bases. Germline CDR1 is SGDLS and CDR2 is YYNGEE. V lost 3 bases and J lost 6; bases outside the gene matches: 14. The CDR3 totals 17 residues. CDR3 nucleotides: TGTGCCAGCAGCGGGGCCCGAGCGGGGGGCTCGGCGGATACGCAGTATTTT. This gives the protein CASSGARAGGSADTQYF.